These 6 T cell receptor beta chains were all obtained from the same sample, sequenced in a study of T cells in Graves' hyperthyroidism and ophthalmopathy. Authors of the study amplified TCR beta CDR3 regions from RNA transcripts. Researchers ran a first-round RT-PCR on the TCR CDR3 using the HTBI primer set. TCRdb reprocessed the multiplex PCR reads with MiXCR, giving one entry per CDR3 protein. The sample includes 600,000 to 650,000 distinct CDR3 sequences, 16% of them seen just once. The sequenced material came from blood. The receptors shown here come from a woman in her twenties or thirties with Graves' hyperthyroidism.

This clonotype was counted ten times or more. This chain links TRBV30 with TRBJ2-5, with 7 bases aligning to TRBD1. Germline CDR1 GTSNPN, CDR2 SVGIG (reference sequence). The ends lost 5 bases at V and 5 bases at J; junction bases unmatched: 5. The CDR3 contains 12 residues. The CDR3 loop is CAWETGSETQYF. The CDR3 coding sequence is TGTGCCTGGGAGACAGGGTCGGAGACCCAGTACTTC.

This sequence joins TRBV30 and TRBJ2-7; no clear D gene. V gave up 0 bases and J gave up 2 bases, with 5 bases separating them. The CDR3 is made up of 12 amino acids. Germline V gene sequence: CDR1 GTSNPN, CDR2 SVGIG (reference sequence). The CDR3 is CAWSVLPYEQYF. CDR3 DNA sequence: TGTGCCTGGAGTGTACTGCCCTACGAGCAGTACTTC.

This clonotype was seen a few times. The chain couples TRBV6-2 or TRBV6-3 to TRBJ2-2; D is undetermined. This CDR3 region has 14 residues. The V and J ends lost 9 bases and 4 bases respectively, with 15 bases between them. The germline gives CDR1 MNHEY, CDR2 SVGEGT. CDR3 in DNA: TGTGCCAGTAAGGGCCTACGTTCCACCGGGGAGCTGTTTTTT. Translated: CASKGLRSTGELFF.

This clonotype was recorded many times. The V and J genes are TRBV27 and TRBJ2-3; no clear D gene. This CDR3 comprises 12 residues. The germline gives CDR1 MNHEY, CDR2 SMNVEV (reference sequence). Trimming pared 1 base from V and 5 bases from J, leaving 4 bases between. The CDR3 is CASSLFGDTQYF. The CDR3 DNA follows: TGTGCCAGCAGTTTATTCGGAGATACGCAGTATTTT.

The chain combines TRBV29-1 with TRBJ1-1; D unresolved. CDR1 is SQVTM, CDR2 ANQGSEA, per germline. This CDR3 has 12 amino acids. V dropped 4 bases and J dropped 1 base, with 7 bases sitting between them. The CDR3 sequence: CSVVGQNTEAFF. For the CDR3, the DNA is TGCAGCGTTGTTGGGCAGAACACTGAAGCTTTCTTT.

In this sample, this clonotype turned up many times. The chain uses TRBV20-1 and TRBJ2-1; 8 bases match TRBD2. The germline gives CDR1 DFQATT, CDR2 SNEGSKA (reference sequence). V shed 3 bases, J shed 3 bases, and the junction held 1 base outside the gene matches. The CDR3 extends over 13 amino acids. The CDR3 loop reads CSARTSVYNEQFF. In nucleotides, the CDR3 is TGCAGTGCTAGGACTAGCGTCTACAATGAGCAGTTCTTC.